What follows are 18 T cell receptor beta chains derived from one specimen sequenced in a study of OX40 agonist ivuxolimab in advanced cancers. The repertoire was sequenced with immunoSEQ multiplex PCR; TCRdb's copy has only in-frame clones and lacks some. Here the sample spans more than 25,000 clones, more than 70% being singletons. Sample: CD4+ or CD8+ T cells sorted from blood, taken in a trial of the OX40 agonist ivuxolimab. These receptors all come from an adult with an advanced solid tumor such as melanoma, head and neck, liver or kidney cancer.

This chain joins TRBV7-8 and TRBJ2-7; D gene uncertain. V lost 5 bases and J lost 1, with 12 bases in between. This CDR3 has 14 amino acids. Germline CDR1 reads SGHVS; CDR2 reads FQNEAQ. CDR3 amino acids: CASSPRVASYEQYF. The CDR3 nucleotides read TGTGCCAGCAGCCCCCGAGTCGCGTCCTACGAGCAGTACTTC.

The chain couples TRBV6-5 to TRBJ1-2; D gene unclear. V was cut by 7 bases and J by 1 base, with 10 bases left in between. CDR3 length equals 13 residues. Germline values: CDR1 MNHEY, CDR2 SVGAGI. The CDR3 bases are TGTGCCAGCAATGGAATCCTTAACTATGGCTACACCTTC. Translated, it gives CASNGILNYGYTF.

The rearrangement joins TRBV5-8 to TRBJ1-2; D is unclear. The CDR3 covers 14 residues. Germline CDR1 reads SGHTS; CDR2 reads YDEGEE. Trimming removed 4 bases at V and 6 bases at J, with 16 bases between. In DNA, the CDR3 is TGTGCCAGCAGCAACGCACTCGAGGCCCATGGCTACACCTTC. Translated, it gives CASSNALEAHGYTF.

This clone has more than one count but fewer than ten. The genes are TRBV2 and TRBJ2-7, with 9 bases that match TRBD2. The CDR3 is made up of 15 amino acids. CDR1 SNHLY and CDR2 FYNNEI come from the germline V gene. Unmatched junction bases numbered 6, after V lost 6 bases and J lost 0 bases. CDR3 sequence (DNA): TGTGCCAGCAGGCCGACTAGCGGATCCTCCTACGAGCAGTACTTC. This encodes CASRPTSGSSYEQYF.

The CDR3 coding sequence is TGTGCCAGCGGAGAGGTACCGTACGAGCAGTACTTC. This codes for CASGEVPYEQYF. This chain uses TRBV27 with TRBJ2-7; the D is unclear. The CDR3 covers 12 residues. Germline assignment: CDR1 MNHEY and CDR2 SMNVEV (reference sequence). V was clipped by 8 bases and J by 4 bases, with 12 bases between them.

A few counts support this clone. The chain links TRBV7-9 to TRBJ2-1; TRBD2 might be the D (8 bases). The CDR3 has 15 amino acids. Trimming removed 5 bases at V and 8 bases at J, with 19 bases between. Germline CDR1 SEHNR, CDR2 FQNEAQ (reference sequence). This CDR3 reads CASSPSSGGGYEQFF. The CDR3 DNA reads TGTGCCAGCAGCCCCTCCTCGGGAGGGGGCTATGAGCAGTTCTTC.

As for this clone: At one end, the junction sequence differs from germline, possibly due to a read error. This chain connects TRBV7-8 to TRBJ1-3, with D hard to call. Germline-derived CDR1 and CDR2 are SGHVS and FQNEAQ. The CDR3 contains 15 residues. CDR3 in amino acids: CASSLGVGLGNAIYF. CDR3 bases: TGTGCCAGCAGCTTAGGGGTCGGTCTGGGAAACGCCATATATTTT.

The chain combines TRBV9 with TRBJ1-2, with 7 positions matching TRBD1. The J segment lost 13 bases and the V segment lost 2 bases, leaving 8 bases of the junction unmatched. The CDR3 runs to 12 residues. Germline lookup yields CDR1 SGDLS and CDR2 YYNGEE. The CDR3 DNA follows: TGTGCCAGCAGCGTCCCGGGACAGCCTGGCACCTTC. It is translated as CASSVPGQPGTF.

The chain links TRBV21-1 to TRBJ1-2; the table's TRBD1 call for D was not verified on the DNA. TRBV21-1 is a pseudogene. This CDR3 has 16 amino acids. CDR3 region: CASSKAPRRSNYGYTF. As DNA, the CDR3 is TGTGCCAGCAGCAAAGCGCCACGCAGATCTAACTATGGCTACACCTTC.

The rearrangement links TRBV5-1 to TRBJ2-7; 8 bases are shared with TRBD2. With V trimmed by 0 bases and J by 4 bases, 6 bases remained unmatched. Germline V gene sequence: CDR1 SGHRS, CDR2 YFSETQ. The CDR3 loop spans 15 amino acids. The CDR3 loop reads CASSLDPGGPYEQYF. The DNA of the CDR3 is TGCGCCAGCAGCTTGGATCCGGGAGGGCCTTACGAGCAGTACTTC. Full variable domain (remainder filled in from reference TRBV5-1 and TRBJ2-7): KAGVTQTPRYLIKTRGQQVTLSCSPISGHRSVSWYQQTPGQGLQFLFEYFSETQRNKGNFPGRFSGRQFSNSRSEMNVSTLELGDSALYLCASSLDPGGPYEQYFGPGTRLTVT.

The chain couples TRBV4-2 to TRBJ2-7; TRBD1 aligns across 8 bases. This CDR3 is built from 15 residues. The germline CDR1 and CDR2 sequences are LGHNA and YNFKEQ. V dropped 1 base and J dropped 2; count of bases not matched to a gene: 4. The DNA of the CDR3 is TGTGCCAGCAGCCAAGGGACAGGGTTTGCCTACGAGCAGTACTTC. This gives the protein CASSQGTGFAYEQYF.

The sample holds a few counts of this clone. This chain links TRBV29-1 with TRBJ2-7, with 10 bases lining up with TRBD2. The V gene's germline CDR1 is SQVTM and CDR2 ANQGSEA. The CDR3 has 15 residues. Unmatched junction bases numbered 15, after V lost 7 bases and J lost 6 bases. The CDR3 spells CSETEDLAGGCEQYF. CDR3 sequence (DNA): TGCAGCGAAACAGAGGACTTAGCGGGAGGTTGCGAGCAGTACTTC.

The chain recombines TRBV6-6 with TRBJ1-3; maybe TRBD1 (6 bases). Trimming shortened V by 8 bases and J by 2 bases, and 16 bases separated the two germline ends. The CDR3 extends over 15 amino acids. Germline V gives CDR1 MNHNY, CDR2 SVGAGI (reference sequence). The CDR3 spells CASGLNRDPGNTIYF. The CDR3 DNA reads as TGTGCCAGCGGCCTGAACAGGGACCCTGGAAACACCATATATTTT.

The CDR3, as DNA: TGTGCCAGCAGCTTAGGCGGAGGACAGGTCTCCTACGAGCAGTACTTC. Its protein product is CASSLGGGQVSYEQYF. V and J are TRBV13 and TRBJ2-7; TRBD1 matches at 7 bases. The junction had 5 bases not matched to a gene; V was cut back by 0 bases and J by 0 bases. In germline, CDR1 is PRHDT, CDR2 FYEKMQ (reference sequence). The CDR3 loop spans 16 amino acids.

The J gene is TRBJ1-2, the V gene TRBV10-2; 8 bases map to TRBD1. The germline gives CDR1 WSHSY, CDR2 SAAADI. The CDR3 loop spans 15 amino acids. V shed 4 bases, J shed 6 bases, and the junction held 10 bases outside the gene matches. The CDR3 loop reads CASSGLAGGHDGYTF. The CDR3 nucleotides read TGCGCCAGCAGTGGTCTTGCAGGGGGCCACGATGGCTACACCTTC.

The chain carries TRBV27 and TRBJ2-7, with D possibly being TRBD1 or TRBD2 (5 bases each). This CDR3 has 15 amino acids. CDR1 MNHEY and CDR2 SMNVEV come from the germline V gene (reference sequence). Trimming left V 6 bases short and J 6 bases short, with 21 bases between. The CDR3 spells CASRPGTSDLGEQYF. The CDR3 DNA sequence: TGTGCCAGCAGGCCCGGGACCTCGGATCTTGGCGAGCAGTACTTC.

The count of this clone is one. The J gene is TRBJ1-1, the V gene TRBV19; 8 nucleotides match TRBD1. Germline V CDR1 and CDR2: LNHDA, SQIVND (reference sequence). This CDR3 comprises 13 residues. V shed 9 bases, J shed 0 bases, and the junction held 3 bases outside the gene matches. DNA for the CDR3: TGTGCCAGCCGGACAGGGCTGAACACTGAAGCTTTCTTT. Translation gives CASRTGLNTEAFF.

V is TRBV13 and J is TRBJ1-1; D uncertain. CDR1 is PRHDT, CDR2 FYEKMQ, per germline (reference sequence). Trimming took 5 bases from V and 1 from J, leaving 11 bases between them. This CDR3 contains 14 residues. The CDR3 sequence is CASSNGPRNTEAFF. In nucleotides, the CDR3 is TGTGCCAGCAGCAATGGACCGCGGAACACTGAAGCTTTCTTT.